This entry lists 14 T cell receptor beta chains sequenced from one sample in a study of T cell responses to AZD1222 COVID-19 vaccine. The method was immunoSEQ multiplex PCR; TCRdb's version includes in-frame clones alone and lacks a portion of them. The sample lists about 100,000 clones; about 87% were seen once. Sequenced material: peripheral blood, taken 28 days after the second AZD1222 dose. The receptors were gathered from an adult who received the AZD1222 COVID-19 vaccine.

The chain employs TRBV25-1 and TRBJ2-1; the D is unclear. V was clipped by 4 bases and J by 9 bases, with 19 bases between them. The CDR3 has 15 residues. Germline V gene sequence: CDR1 MGHDK, CDR2 SYGVNS. The CDR3 nucleotides are TGTGCCAGCAGTGTCTCTCGTGCTGGAAGAGCTGAGCAGTTCTTC. Protein: CASSVSRAGRAEQFF.

CDR3 sequence: CASSLLRLGTNEQFF. The DNA of the CDR3 is TGTGCCAGCAGCCTCCTCCGACTAGGGACGAATGAGCAGTTCTTC. The V call is TRBV11-2, the J call TRBJ2-1; TRBD2 is a possible D gene (6 bases). This CDR3 spans 15 amino acids. Trimming removed 5 bases from V and 7 bases from J, with 18 bases in between. The germline gives CDR1 SGHAT, CDR2 FQNNGV.

V usage is TRBV6-5 and J usage is TRBJ2-2, with D uncertain. Trimming took off 8 bases at V and 4 bases at J, with 17 bases between the two ends. The CDR3 is 15 residues long. Germline V gives CDR1 MNHEY, CDR2 SVGAGI. CDR3 sequence (DNA): TGTGCCAGCCATACCACCCGTTCGGGCACCGGGGAGCTGTTTTTT. As protein: CASHTTRSGTGELFF.

The J gene is TRBJ1-2, the V gene TRBV30; D is unresolved. Trimming left V 3 bases short and J 7 bases short, with 9 bases between. Germline V CDR1 and CDR2: GTSNPN, SVGIG (reference sequence). The CDR3 consists of 11 residues. Here the CDR3 reads CAWRNPSGYTF. As DNA, the CDR3 is TGTGCCTGGAGGAACCCGTCTGGCTACACCTTC.

The chain joins TRBV4-2 to TRBJ2-3, with 7 bases fitting TRBD1. CDR3 size: 17 residues. CDR1 and CDR2 from the germline V gene are LGHNA and YNFKEQ. Trimming removed 3 bases from V and 1 base from J; junction bases left unmatched: 10. CDR3 DNA: TGTGCCAGCAGCCAGACCCAGACAGGGTGGGGCACAGATACGCAGTATTTT. Translated, it gives CASSQTQTGWGTDTQYF.

The V and J genes are TRBV19 and TRBJ1-5; 10 bases fit TRBD1. V lost 7 bases to trimming and J lost 5 bases; unmatched junction nucleotides: 8. This CDR3 spans 15 amino acids. Germline V gene data show CDR1 as LNHDA and CDR2 as SQIVND (reference sequence). The CDR3 DNA sequence: TGTGCCAGTACCCCAGGGACAGGGGTTTATCAGCCCCAGCATTTT. Protein sequence: CASTPGTGVYQPQHF. The full variable domain, its missing parts supplied by reference TRBV19 and TRBJ1-5, is DGGITQSPKYLFRKEGQNVTLSCEQNLNHDAMYWYRQDPGQGLRLIYYSQIVNDFQKGDIAEGYSVSREKKESFPLTVTSAQKNPTAFYLCASTPGTGVYQPQHFGDGTRLSIL.

The chain is built from TRBV9 and TRBJ1-3; 7 nucleotides agree with TRBD1. Germline V gene data show CDR1 as SGDLS and CDR2 as YYNGEE. The CDR3 sequence is 18 residues long. Unmatched junction bases numbered 9, after V lost 0 bases and J lost 0 bases. The CDR3 region is CASSVEVGGETSGNTIYF. CDR3 nucleotides: TGTGCCAGCAGCGTAGAGGTAGGGGGCGAAACCTCTGGAAACACCATATATTTT.

The chain uses TRBV6-5 and TRBJ1-5; D ambiguous. The CDR3 loop spans 14 amino acids. Deletions cut 5 bases from V and 4 bases from J, with 12 bases between. Germline values: CDR1 MNHEY, CDR2 SVGAGI. CDR3 DNA sequence: TGTGCCAGCAGTCAAACCGGACGGAATCAGCCCCAGCATTTT. Translated, it gives CASSQTGRNQPQHF.

The chain employs TRBV10-1 and TRBJ1-6; the match to TRBD1 covers 7 bases. Trimming took 0 bases from V and 7 from J; bases not matched to a gene: 3. This CDR3 has 15 amino acids. Looked up from germline, CDR1 is WNHNN and CDR2 is SYGVQD (reference sequence). The DNA for the CDR3 is TGCGCCAGCAGTGAGTCGACAGGGAGCAATTCACCCCTCCACTTT. Protein: CASSESTGSNSPLHF.

The chain recombines TRBV7-6 with TRBJ2-5; 9 bases align to TRBD2. Germline CDR1 is SGHVS and CDR2 is FNYEAQ. The V segment lost 1 base and the J segment 9 bases; nucleotides outside the gene matches: 9. The CDR3 is 15 amino acids. Here the CDR3 reads CASSLDSGGVRSQYF. DNA of the CDR3: TGTGCCAGCAGCTTAGATAGCGGGGGAGTCCGGTCCCAGTACTTC.

This sequence joins TRBV30 and TRBJ2-7; 8 nucleotides match TRBD1. CDR3 length: 16 residues. Germline V gene lookup returns CDR1 GTSNPN and CDR2 SVGIG (reference sequence). Losses at the gene ends were 3 bases for V and 1 base for J; bases not matched to a gene: 11. The CDR3 coding sequence is TGTGCCTGGAGGTGGCGCGGGACAGGCATATCCTACGAGCAGTACTTC. Translated: CAWRWRGTGISYEQYF. Complete variable domain (other parts from reference TRBV30 and TRBJ2-7): SQTIHQWPATLVQPVGSPLSLECTVEGTSNPNLYWYRQAAGRGLQLLFYSVGIGQISSEVPQNLSASRPQDRQFILSSKKLLLSDSGFYLCAWRWRGTGISYEQYFGPGTRLTVT.

The V and J genes are TRBV18 and TRBJ1-1; D possibly corresponds to TRBD1 (5 bases). The CDR3 has 14 residues. V lost 6 bases and J 3 bases, leaving 14 bases between the germline ends. Germline CDR1 is KGHSH and CDR2 is LQKENI. CDR3: CASSLGLIHTEAFF. The DNA for the CDR3 is TGTGCCAGCTCCCTGGGACTGATACACACTGAAGCTTTCTTT.

The rearrangement uses TRBV20-1 and TRBJ2-7; TRBD1 matches at 10 bases. With 3 bases clipped from V and 6 bases from J, the junction kept 11 bases outside the gene matches. CDR1 is DFQATT, CDR2 SNEGSKA, per germline (reference sequence). This CDR3 region has 15 residues. CDR3 loop: CSASDPGQGPREQYF. The CDR3 nucleotides read TGCAGTGCTAGTGACCCGGGACAGGGGCCACGCGAGCAGTACTTC.

This clone has a single count. The chain couples TRBV30 to TRBJ1-5; a weak D match, TRBD1 (5 bases). Between the trimmed V and J ends, which lost 2 bases and 7 bases, there was a span of 9 bases. The CDR3 consists of 12 residues. Per the germline V gene, CDR1 is GTSNPN and CDR2 is SVGIG (reference sequence). The CDR3 DNA is TGTGCCTGGAGTAGGGGAGACCAGCCCCAGCATTTT. Amino acid sequence: CAWSRGDQPQHF.